Following are 17 T cell receptor beta chains from one sample sequenced in a study of T cell repertoires in cytomegalovirus infection. MiXCR was run by TCRdb on the reads, yielding one entry per CDR3 protein. The sample comprises roughly 350,000 distinct CDR3 sequences, approximately 30% of which are singletons, and approximately 12% rests with the top ten. Antigens of these TCRs are unknown. The sequencing used cultured PBMCs, collected from culture after CMV antigen stimulation. These receptor sequences come from a human donor in good health (CMV status not recorded). Some clones in this sample may be carry-over from other donors' samples.

The chain couples TRBV7-2 to TRBJ2-5, with D unclear. V was trimmed by 3 bases and J by 4 bases, leaving 12 bases between them. CDR3 size: 14 residues. Germline-derived CDR1 and CDR2 are SGHTA and FQGNSA. CDR3 sequence reads: CASSFLLTGETQYF. The DNA of the CDR3 is TGTGCCAGCAGCTTTTTATTGACCGGAGAGACCCAGTACTTC.

V gene TRBV6-2 or TRBV6-3 combines with J gene TRBJ1-5; D gene ambiguous. The CDR3 covers 13 residues. Germline V gene sequence: CDR1 MNHEY, CDR2 SVGEGT. V dropped 6 bases and J dropped 5 bases, with 11 bases sitting between them. CDR3 amino acids: CASSSGGHQPQHF. For the CDR3, the DNA is TGTGCCAGCAGCTCAGGCGGGCATCAGCCCCAGCATTTT.

The rearrangement links TRBV19 to TRBJ2-7; D may be TRBD1 (6 bases). Germline V lookup: CDR1 LNHDA, CDR2 SQIVND (reference sequence). CDR3 size: 13 residues. V was shortened by 7 bases and J by 1 base, with 11 bases between the two germline ends. The CDR3 region is CASTETGSYEQYF. CDR3 nucleotide sequence: TGTGCCAGTACCGAGACAGGTTCCTACGAGCAGTACTTC.

The CDR3 DNA sequence: TGTGCCAGCAGTGGGGACAGGGGGAATGAAAAACTGTTTTTT. Encoded protein: CASSGDRGNEKLFF. The chain employs TRBV6-5 and TRBJ1-4; 11 bases align to TRBD1. CDR3 length: 14 amino acids. Germline CDR1 MNHEY, CDR2 SVGAGI. V was clipped by 5 bases and J by 5 bases; unmatched bases: 1.

This clonotype was counted a few times. This chain links TRBV7-8 with TRBJ1-4; D not resolved. The germline V and J ends were trimmed by 5 bases and 0 bases, with 13 bases remaining between them. This CDR3 has 16 amino acids. Germline CDR1 SGHVS, CDR2 FQNEAQ. The CDR3 DNA is TGTGCCAGCAGCCCGCGGCCGTCTGCAACTAATGAAAAACTGTTTTTT. This sequence encodes CASSPRPSATNEKLFF.

CDR3 protein: CASSLRLAGGGAKNIQYF. The DNA of the CDR3 is TGTGCCAGCAGTCTACGACTAGCGGGGGGAGGAGCCAAAAACATTCAGTACTTC. The chain has TRBV6-6 and TRBJ2-4, with 13 positions matching TRBD2. After removal of 5 bases from V and 0 bases from J, the junction contained 7 bases not matched to a gene. The germline V gene has CDR1 MNHNY and CDR2 SVGAGI (reference sequence). CDR3 length: 18 amino acids.

This sequence joins TRBV6-2 or TRBV6-3 and TRBJ2-2; 9 nucleotides match TRBD2. The germline gives CDR1 MNHEY, CDR2 SVGEGT. V was clipped by 3 bases and J by 0 bases; unmatched bases: 2. The CDR3 totals 16 residues. The CDR3, as DNA: TGTGCCAGCAGTTATTCTAGCGGGGCGAACACCGGGGAGCTGTTTTTT. It is translated as CASSYSSGANTGELFF.

The genes are TRBV4-1 and TRBJ2-1, with D uncertain. The CDR3 loop spans 12 amino acids. Germline assignment: CDR1 MGHRA and CDR2 YSYEKL. V was clipped by 4 bases and J by 9 bases, with 10 bases between them. CDR3 sequence reads: CASSLAVGEQFF. The DNA for the CDR3 is TGCGCCAGCAGCCTAGCCGTGGGTGAGCAGTTCTTC.

V is TRBV6-2 or TRBV6-3 and J is TRBJ2-5, with 7 bases identical to TRBD2. CDR3 length equals 14 residues. V was pared by 5 bases and J by 2 bases, with 5 bases of the junction left unmatched. Germline assignment: CDR1 MNHEY and CDR2 SVGEGT. The CDR3 loop is CASSPYSGQETQYF. The CDR3 DNA is TGTGCCAGCAGTCCTTATAGCGGGCAAGAGACCCAGTACTTC.

The genes are TRBV12-5 and TRBJ1-5; TRBD1 agrees at 8 bases. Germline V gives CDR1 LGHNT, CDR2 FRNRAP. The CDR3 totals 15 residues. The V segment lost 6 bases and the J segment 1 base; nucleotides outside the gene matches: 5. CDR3 in DNA: TGTGCTAGTGGCCCGCAGGGGGCGAGCAATCAGCCCCAGCATTTT. Encoded protein: CASGPQGASNQPQHF.

The chain carries TRBV20-1 and TRBJ1-5; no clear D. Trimming pared 3 bases from V and 3 bases from J, leaving 9 bases between. The V gene's germline CDR1 is DFQATT and CDR2 SNEGSKA (reference sequence). The CDR3 spans 13 residues. CDR3 loop: CSASPHINQPQHF. The CDR3 region has the DNA TGCAGTGCTAGCCCCCACATCAATCAGCCCCAGCATTTT.

This clonotype was picked up many times. This chain connects TRBV7-9 to TRBJ1-2; D is uncertain. This CDR3 has 14 amino acids. CDR1 and CDR2 from the germline V gene are SEHNR and FQNEAQ (reference sequence). The V end was cut by 5 bases, the J end by 4 bases, with 14 bases between. Here the CDR3 reads CASSRGRLTYGYTF. CDR3 nucleotides: TGTGCCAGCAGCCGCGGCCGGTTAACCTATGGCTACACCTTC.

This clonotype was counted a few times. The chain combines TRBV20-1 with TRBJ2-2; TRBD1 aligns across 8 bases. J lost 4 bases, V lost 0 bases, and 4 bases had no gene match. Germline assignment: CDR1 DFQATT and CDR2 SNEGSKA (reference sequence). The length of the CDR3 is 15 residues. The CDR3 sequence: CSARDQGAGTGELFF. DNA of the CDR3: TGCAGTGCTAGAGATCAGGGGGCGGGCACCGGGGAGCTGTTTTTT.

The V call is TRBV7-6, the J call TRBJ2-2; possibly TRBD1 for D (5 bases). The CDR3 length is 18 residues. Per the germline V gene, CDR1 is SGHVS and CDR2 is FNYEAQ. V lost 1 base, J lost 3 bases, and 18 bases lay in between. The CDR3 spells CASSLEGSRTPYTGELFF. The CDR3 DNA is TGTGCCAGCAGCTTAGAGGGGTCGAGGACACCCTACACCGGGGAGCTGTTTTTT.

The chain combines TRBV24-1 with TRBJ2-1; 13 bases align to TRBD2. J was trimmed by 4 bases and V by 6 bases; bases with no gene match: 2. Per germline, CDR1 KGHDR and CDR2 SFDVKD. The CDR3 loop spans 15 amino acids. The CDR3 region is CATSQLAGGYNEQFF. Here the CDR3 DNA reads TGTGCCACCAGTCAACTAGCGGGAGGGTACAATGAGCAGTTCTTC.

This clonotype was found a few times. The chain links TRBV19 to TRBJ1-3; D remains ambiguous. Germline CDR1 and CDR2: LNHDA and SQIVND (reference sequence). CDR3 length: 17 amino acids. V lost 3 bases to trimming and J lost 2 bases, with 17 bases between them. CDR3 sequence (DNA): TGTGCCAGTAGTATCGGACGTAAGAGAGCCCCTGGAAACACCATATATTTT. It encodes CASSIGRKRAPGNTIYF. Filled out from reference TRBV19 and TRBJ1-3, the complete variable domain reads DGGITQSPKYLFRKEGQNVTLSCEQNLNHDAMYWYRQDPGQGLRLIYYSQIVNDFQKGDIAEGYSVSREKKESFPLTVTSAQKNPTAFYLCASSIGRKRAPGNTIYFGEGSWLTVV.

J is TRBJ1-2 and V is TRBV7-9; 7 nucleotides line up with TRBD1. The CDR3 has 16 amino acids. Per germline, CDR1 SEHNR and CDR2 FQNEAQ (reference sequence). The ends lost 0 bases at V and 8 bases at J; junction bases unmatched: 12. The CDR3 DNA sequence: TGTGCCAGCAGCTTAGCCGGGACAGAACCATTTGGGGGCTACACCTTC. Protein: CASSLAGTEPFGGYTF.